The rows below give T cell receptor beta chains drawn from one sample of a study of blood T cell repertoires in COVID-19. Here immunoSEQ multiplex PCR was the method, and the copy in TCRdb shows in-frame clones only, minus some. This table has over 50,000 clones, around four fifths appearing once. The sequencing sample was made of peripheral blood. All receptors derive from a man in his forties or fifties with acute or convalescent COVID-19. Each CDR3 is given with its conserved first and last residue. The order of the fields is CDR3 length, J gene, clone size, V gene, D gene, CDR3 DNA, CDR3 protein. D genes are given only for firm matches. Size values are once, few and many counts, or a class for expanded clones, and some rows have none.

12 | TRBJ2-1 | - | TRBV10-2 | TRBD2 | TGCCTCCCGGCTAGCGGCCACAATGAGCAGTTCTTC | CLPASGHNEQFF
19 | TRBJ2-1 | - | TRBV7-3 | - | TGTGCCAGCAGCTCAATGTCCCTCAGCGGGTCACGAGTAGGCAATGAGCAGTTCTTC | CASSSMSLSGSRVGNEQFF
16 | TRBJ1-3 | - | TRBV3-1/TRBV3-2 | - | TGTGCCAGCAGCCAACCCTGGGCTCTCTCTGGAAACACCATATATTTT | CASSQPWALSGNTIYF
15 | TRBJ2-7 | - | TRBV27 | - | TGTGCCAGCAGTTTAAAGGCACCGGCGGGGTACGAGCAGTACTTC | CASSLKAPAGYEQYF
13 | TRBJ1-2 | - | TRBV18 | - | TGTGCCAGCTCACCAAGTGAAGTCGAGGGCTACACCTTC | CASSPSEVEGYTF
15 | TRBJ1-5 | - | TRBV6-1 | TRBD1 | TGTGCCAGCAGTGATAACAGGGGCAGCAATCAGCCCCAGCATTTT | CASSDNRGSNQPQHF
15 | TRBJ2-5 | - | TRBV24-1 | TRBD1 | TGTGCCACCAGTGACGACGACAGGGGGCCAGAGACCCAGTACTTC | CATSDDDRGPETQYF
16 | TRBJ2-7 | - | TRBV28 | - | TGTGCCAGCAGTTTGGGACAAGAAGCCGCCTCCTACGAGCAGTACTTC | CASSLGQEAASYEQYF
14 | TRBJ2-2 | - | TRBV24-1 | - | TGTGCCACCAGTGACTATAAAAACACCGGGGAGCTGTTTTTT | CATSDYKNTGELFF
16 | TRBJ2-2 | - | TRBV24-1 | TRBD2 | TGTGCCACCAGTGGTACTAGCGGGGGAAACACCGGGGAGCTGTTTTTT | CATSGTSGGNTGELFF
13 | TRBJ2-5 | - | TRBV9 | - | TGTGCCAGCAGCCCCCCAGGGGCGGAGACCCAGTACTTC | CASSPPGAETQYF
19 | TRBJ2-4 | - | TRBV10-2 | - | TGCGCCAGCAGTAGACTATTAAGGACAGGAGGGTTAGCCAAAAACATTCAGTACTTC | CASSRLLRTGGLAKNIQYF
15 | TRBJ1-2 | once | TRBV13 | TRBD1 | TGTGCCAGTTCGACCTTAGGGACAGGGATTGATGGCTACACCTTC | CASSTLGTGIDGYTF
16 | TRBJ2-5 | once | TRBV5-8 | TRBD1 | TGTGCCAGCAGCTTGGGGACAGGGGCGTACCAAGAGACCCAGTACTTC | CASSLGTGAYQETQYF
16 | TRBJ1-2 | - | TRBV7-9 | - | TGTGCCAGCACCCGAGGAGTAGATGGAGCTAACTATGGCTACACCTTC | CASTRGVDGANYGYTF
15 | TRBJ2-3 | - | TRBV2 | TRBD2 | TGTGCCGCTAAGACTAGCGGAGTTAGCACAGATACGCAGTATTTT | CAAKTSGVSTDTQYF
15 | TRBJ1-1 | once | TRBV19 | TRBD1 | TGTGCCAGTAGTATCAGGGGGTTCATGAACACTGAAGCTTTCTTT | CASSIRGFMNTEAFF
14 | TRBJ1-2 | - | TRBV28 | - | TGTGCCAGCAGTCTCGGTGGCGGGCCGTATGGCTACACCTTC | CASSLGGGPYGYTF
14 | TRBJ1-1 | - | TRBV2 | TRBD1 | TGTGCCAGCAGTGTGGACAGGGTGAACACTGAAGCTTTCTTT | CASSVDRVNTEAFF
13 | TRBJ2-1 | - | TRBV2 | - | TGTGCCAGCAGTGAAGAGGGCGGGGCTGAGCAGTTCTTC | CASSEEGGAEQFF
13 | TRBJ1-1 | - | TRBV7-9 | - | TGTGCCAGCAGCTTGCAGGTAAACACTGAAGCTTTCTTT | CASSLQVNTEAFF
14 | TRBJ2-7 | - | TRBV5-1 | TRBD1 | TGCGCCAGCAGCTCCTCCGGGACAGGGTACGAGCAGTACTTC | CASSSSGTGYEQYF
12 | TRBJ1-4 | once | TRBV29-1 | - | TGCAGCGCCCGGACAGCTAATGAAAAACTGTTTTTT | CSARTANEKLFF
15 | TRBJ2-2 | few | TRBV11-2 | - | TGTGCCAGCAGCACCCTGACAGTGAACACCGGGGAGCTGTTTTTT | CASSTLTVNTGELFF
13 | TRBJ1-5 | few | TRBV19 | TRBD1 | TGTGCCACCCGGGACAGGGTCAATCAGCCCCAGCATTTT | CATRDRVNQPQHF
17 | TRBJ2-1 | - | TRBV11-2 | TRBD2 | TGTGCCAGCAGCTTAGATCGGTCGGCGGGGGGCAGCAATGAGCAGTTCTTC | CASSLDRSAGGSNEQFF
14 | TRBJ1-2 | - | TRBV5-1 | TRBD1 | TGCGCCAGCAGCAGGCCGGGACAGACCTATGGCTACACCTTC | CASSRPGQTYGYTF
14 | TRBJ1-1 | - | TRBV9 | TRBD1 | TGTGCCAGCAGCGCGACAGGGCTGAACACTGAAGCTTTCTTT | CASSATGLNTEAFF
13 | TRBJ1-5 | - | TRBV19 | - | TGTGCCAGTAGAGCGACAGGCAATCAGCCCCAGCATTTT | CASRATGNQPQHF
15 | TRBJ1-5 | - | TRBV5-1 | - | TGCGCCAGCAGGAGAACGGACAGCACTCGGGAGCCCCAGCATTTT | CASRRTDSTREPQHF
15 | TRBJ2-1 | - | TRBV29-1 | - | TGCAGCGCCGTGGACGGGGAACTACAATACAATGAGCAGTTCTTC | CSAVDGELQYNEQFF
15 | TRBJ2-7 | - | TRBV6-7 | - | TGTGCCAGCAGCAACAGGGACGGCCCTTGCTACGAGCAGTACTTC | CASSNRDGPCYEQYF
14 | TRBJ2-7 | - | TRBV18 | - | TGTGCCAGCTCACTTCCTGGTCTAGTTTTCGAGCAGTACTTC | CASSLPGLVFEQYF
14 | TRBJ1-1 | - | TRBV29-1 | - | TGCAGCGCCTTGACGGGGGTCGTAGGCACTGAAGCTTTCTTT | CSALTGVVGTEAFF
15 | TRBJ2-2 | - | TRBV6-6 | TRBD1 | TGTGCCAGCAGACCACAGGGGGCAAACACCGGGGAGCTGTTTTTT | CASRPQGANTGELFF
15 | TRBJ1-1 | - | TRBV5-1 | TRBD1 | TGCGCCAGCAGCTCGGGACAGGGAGGGCCCACTGAAGCTTTCTTT | CASSSGQGGPTEAFF
13 | TRBJ2-7 | - | TRBV30 | TRBD1 | TGTGCCTGGAGGGACAGGGGACACTACGAGCAGTACTTC | CAWRDRGHYEQYF